This TCR beta chain was captured by sequencing in a study of CD8+ T cells in alopecia areata. Following RNA extraction, reverse transcription yielded cDNA that acted as the sequencing template. Clones were read by immunoSEQ multiplex PCR, and TCRdb kept only the in-frame ones, dropping some. The data contain about 150,000 clones, around 47% of them singletons. Trimming cost V 6 bases and J 4 bases, with 10 bases left between them. Germline V gene sequence: CDR1 SQVTM, CDR2 ANQGSEA. The CDR3 has 11 residues. This clone was seen just once. This same CDR3 is encoded by further DNA sequences in the sample.

V gene TRBV29-1 combines with J gene TRBJ2-7; D gene unclear. This receptor was identified in a human donor with alopecia areata. Material for sequencing was CD4+ T cells sorted from blood. The DNA of the CDR3 is TGCAGCGTAGCTACCGTATACGAGCAGTACTTC. This sequence encodes CSVATVYEQYF.